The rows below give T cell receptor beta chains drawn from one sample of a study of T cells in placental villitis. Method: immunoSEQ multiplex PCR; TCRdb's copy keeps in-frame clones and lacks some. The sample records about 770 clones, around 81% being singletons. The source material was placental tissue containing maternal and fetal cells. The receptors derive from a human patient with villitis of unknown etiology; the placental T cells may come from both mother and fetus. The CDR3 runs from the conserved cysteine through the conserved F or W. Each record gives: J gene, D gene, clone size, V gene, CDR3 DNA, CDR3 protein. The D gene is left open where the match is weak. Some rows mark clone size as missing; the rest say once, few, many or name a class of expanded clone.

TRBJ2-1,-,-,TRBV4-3,TGCGCCAGCAGCCAAGAGACTAGCTCCTACAATGAGCAGTTCTTC,CASSQETSSYNEQFF
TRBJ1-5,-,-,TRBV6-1,TGTGCCAGCAGTGAAGTTGGGGGCTTCCCCGCAAGTCAGCCCCAGCATTTT,CASSEVGGFPASQPQHF
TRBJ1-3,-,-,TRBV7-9,TGTGCCCCCCACTTGACAGACGGAAACACCATATATTTT,CAPHLTDGNTIYF
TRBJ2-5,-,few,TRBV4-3,TGCGCCAGCAGCCAAGAAGGCGGACAGTACTTC,CASSQEGGQYF
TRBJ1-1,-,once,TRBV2,TGTGCCAGCAGTGGGATAGGGGGGCAGGAAGCTTTCTTT,CASSGIGGQEAFF
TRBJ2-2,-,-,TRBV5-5,TGTGCCAGCACAGTCCGCTTTTGGCAGGGGAACACCGGGGAGCTGTTTTTT,CASTVRFWQGNTGELFF
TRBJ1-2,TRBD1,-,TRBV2,TGTGCCAGCAGCGAAGACAGGGGGCAAGGCTACACCTTC,CASSEDRGQGYTF
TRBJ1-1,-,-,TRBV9,TGTGCCAGCAGCGTAGGCAAAACGGACGGGAACACTGAAGCTTTCTTT,CASSVGKTDGNTEAFF
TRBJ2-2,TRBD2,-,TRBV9,TGTGCCAGCAGCGTAGGCCTTAGCGGGGGCGACACCGGGGAGCTGTTTTTT,CASSVGLSGGDTGELFF
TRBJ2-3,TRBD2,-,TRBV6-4,TGTGCCAGCAGTGACTCTAGCGGGGGCACAGATACGCAGTATTTT,CASSDSSGGTDTQYF